This is a list of T cell receptor beta chains from one sample in a study of T-cell reconstitution after alpha-beta-depleted transplantation in children. TCRdb processed the PCR reads anew with MiXCR; each CDR3 protein has one entry. Of over 200,000 distinct CDR3 sequences listed, roughly 15% are singletons. This sample comprised PBMCs, mostly from graft donor cells, obtained 360 days after TCRalphabeta/CD19-depleted stem cell transplant. The source is a male patient between 2 and 9 years old who had a stem cell transplant for acute lymphoblastic leukemia, so the T cells may come from the graft donor. Each CDR3 is given with its conserved first and last residue. The D gene is left open where the match is weak. Clone size, where shown, is once, few, many, or a class for clones that have expanded.

TRBV5-1	TRBD1	NA	TRBJ1-4	CASSPGQGAATNEKLFF	TGCGCCAGCAGCCCGGGACAGGGGGCTGCGACTAATGAAAAACTGTTTTTT
TRBV7-2	NA	few	TRBJ2-3	CASSLAGGWVDTQYF	TGTGCCAGCAGCTTAGCGGGAGGCTGGGTGGATACGCAGTATTTT
TRBV7-2	NA	many	TRBJ1-5	CASSLERFLNQPQHF	TGTGCCAGCAGCTTAGAGAGATTTCTCAATCAGCCCCAGCATTTT
TRBV29-1	TRBD2	few	TRBJ2-5	CSVDTLAGTQETQYF	TGCAGCGTTGATACTCTAGCGGGCACCCAAGAGACCCAGTACTTC
TRBV9	TRBD2	few	TRBJ2-2	CASSVRGRNTGELFF	TGTGCCAGCAGCGTTCGCGGGAGGAACACCGGGGAGCTGTTTTTT
TRBV10-2	NA	few	TRBJ2-7	CASRGERIVKSDEQYF	TGCGCCAGCAGGGGGGAGAGGATCGTGAAGAGCGACGAGCAGTACTTC
TRBV2	TRBD1	NA	TRBJ2-1	CASRRTGFEQFF	TGTGCCAGCAGAAGGACAGGGTTTGAGCAGTTCTTC
TRBV29-1	NA	few	TRBJ1-1	CSFDPGSGLTEAFF	TGCAGCTTTGACCCAGGTTCGGGTTTAACTGAAGCTTTCTTT
TRBV20-1	NA	NA	TRBJ1-5	CSARAQGRGRPQHF	TGCAGTGCTAGAGCCCAGGGGCGGGGGAGGCCCCAGCATTTT
TRBV4-1	TRBD1	few	TRBJ2-1	CASSMTGLFEPLRNEQFF	TGCGCCAGCAGTATGACAGGGTTGTTTGAACCTTTACGCAATGAGCAGTTCTTC
TRBV4-1	TRBD1	NA	TRBJ2-5	CASSQGGGRETQYF	TGCGCCAGCAGCCAAGGAGGGGGCCGCGAGACCCAGTACTTC
TRBV20-1	NA	NA	TRBJ1-1	CSARVPELNTEAFF	TGCAGTGCTAGAGTCCCGGAGCTGAACACTGAAGCTTTCTTT
TRBV28	NA	NA	TRBJ2-1	CASSPGRGYNEQFF	TGTGCCAGCAGCCCAGGGAGAGGCTACAATGAGCAGTTCTTC
TRBV20-1	NA	few	TRBJ1-6	CSARDRYNSPLHF	TGCAGTGCTAGGGACAGATATAATTCACCCCTCCACTTT
TRBV12-3/TRBV12-4	TRBD2	NA	TRBJ2-1	CASSMELAGGPNEQFF	TGTGCCAGCAGTATGGAACTAGCGGGGGGGCCAAATGAGCAGTTCTTC
TRBV7-2	TRBD1	NA	TRBJ1-2	CASSLDRGRVYGYTF	TGTGCCAGCAGCTTAGACAGGGGGCGGGTCTATGGCTACACCTTC
TRBV12-3/TRBV12-4	NA	many	TRBJ1-1	CASREGTEAFF	TGTGCCAGCAGGGAGGGGACTGAAGCTTTCTTT
TRBV4-2	NA	NA	TRBJ2-3	CASSREDLVDTQYF	TGTGCCAGCAGCCGAGAAGACTTGGTTGATACGCAGTATTTT
TRBV12-5	TRBD2	NA	TRBJ2-1	CASGFTGGSGDEQFF	TGTGCTAGTGGTTTCACGGGGGGGAGTGGGGATGAGCAGTTCTTC
TRBV30	NA	NA	TRBJ2-2	CAWTVQSGLKLFF	TGTGCCTGGACCGTCCAATCCGGTCTGAAGCTGTTTTTT
TRBV18	NA	many	TRBJ2-1	CASSPPSANEQFF	TGTGCCAGCTCACCACCGTCGGCCAATGAGCAGTTCTTC
TRBV5-1	NA	few	TRBJ1-3	CASRPGDTGNTIYF	TGCGCCAGCAGGCCAGGGGATACTGGAAACACCATATATTTT
TRBV20-1	NA	NA	TRBJ1-6	CSAWSWDSPLHF	TGCAGTGCTTGGTCATGGGATTCACCCCTCCACTTT
TRBV10-1	TRBD1	many	TRBJ2-6	CASSESRGQGANVLTF	TGCGCCAGCAGTGAGTCAAGGGGGCAAGGGGCCAACGTCCTGACTTTC
TRBV7-8	TRBD1	NA	TRBJ1-4	CASSLGAGTGSDEKLFF	TGTGCCAGCAGCCTAGGAGCCGGGACAGGGTCGGATGAAAAACTGTTTTTT